This passage covers 23 T cell receptor beta chains from one sample sequenced in a study of cytomegalovirus exposure and HLA in healthy donors. The PCR employed 60 Vbeta primers together with 13 Jbeta primers. Profiling relied on immunoSEQ multiplex PCR, and the TCRdb table lists in-frame clones only, not all of them. Here the sample spans some 110,000 clones, over 65% being singletons. Sequences were obtained from PBMCs. The receptors originated from a man between 35 and 55 years old in good health and CMV-seropositive.

The chain has TRBV7-9 and TRBJ2-2; TRBD2 matches 7 bases. Germline CDR1 reads SEHNR; CDR2 reads FQNEAQ (reference sequence). Trimming removed 0 bases from V and 0 bases from J; junction bases left unmatched: 7. This CDR3 spans 18 amino acids. CDR3 region: CASSLAWASGPNTGELFF. Here the CDR3 DNA reads TGTGCCAGCAGCTTAGCGTGGGCTAGCGGCCCGAACACCGGGGAGCTGTTTTTT. Combining the CDR3 with reference TRBV7-9 and TRBJ2-2 gives the whole variable domain DTGVSQNPRHKITKRGQNVTFRCDPISEHNRLYWYRQTLGQGPEFLTYFQNEAQLEKSRLLSDRFSAERPKGSFSTLEIQRTEQGDSAMYLCASSLAWASGPNTGELFFGEGSRLTVL.

This clone was observed a few times. The genes are TRBV13 and TRBJ2-1; the match to TRBD1 covers 12 bases. CDR3 length equals 16 residues. CDR1 is PRHDT, CDR2 FYEKMQ, per germline (reference sequence). Trimming took 5 bases from V and 4 from J; bases not matched to a gene: 6. The CDR3 DNA follows: TGTGCCAGCAGCCAATGGGACAGGGGGCAGTACAATGAGCAGTTCTTC. Amino acids: CASSQWDRGQYNEQFF.

This chain links TRBV19 with TRBJ1-5; no definite D call. From germline, CDR1 is LNHDA and CDR2 SQIVND (reference sequence). The CDR3 has 14 residues. V lost 2 bases to trimming and J lost 0 bases, with 5 bases between them. DNA for the CDR3: TGTGCCAGTAGTATACAGTATAGCAATCAGCCCCAGCATTTT. It yields the protein CASSIQYSNQPQHF.

The V gene is TRBV10-2, the J gene TRBJ2-3; 7 nucleotides match TRBD2. This CDR3 is 14 amino acids long. Germline values: CDR1 WSHSY, CDR2 SAAADI. V gave up 2 bases and J gave up 8 bases; unmatched junction bases: 7. The CDR3 reads CASSEQASGRTQYF. The CDR3 coding sequence is TGCGCCAGCAGTGAGCAGGCTAGCGGTCGTACGCAGTATTTT.

The V gene is TRBV30, the J gene TRBJ2-6; no clear D gene. Deletions cut 2 bases from V and 1 base from J, with 6 bases between. This CDR3 contains 14 residues. Germline V lookup: CDR1 GTSNPN, CDR2 SVGIG (reference sequence). This CDR3 is CAWSRGSGANVLTF. CDR3 bases: TGTGCCTGGAGTAGAGGATCTGGGGCCAACGTCCTGACTTTC. Combining the CDR3 with reference TRBV30 and TRBJ2-6 gives the whole variable domain SQTIHQWPATLVQPVGSPLSLECTVEGTSNPNLYWYRQAAGRGLQLLFYSVGIGQISSEVPQNLSASRPQDRQFILSSKKLLLSDSGFYLCAWSRGSGANVLTFGAGSRLTVL.

This clone came up a few times. V is TRBV11-2 and J is TRBJ1-3; TRBD1 might be the D (6 bases). The CDR3 extends over 16 amino acids. The germline CDR1 and CDR2 sequences are SGHAT and FQNNGV. Trimming took 5 bases from V and 0 from J, leaving 14 bases between them. In DNA, the CDR3 is TGTGCCAGCAGCCCCCAGGGGATTCTCTCTGGAAACACCATATATTTT. Its translation: CASSPQGILSGNTIYF.

The CDR3 sequence is CASSVGGLLTETQYF. DNA of the CDR3: TGTGCCAGCAGCGTAGGGGGACTACTAACGGAGACCCAGTACTTC. The chain has TRBV9 and TRBJ2-5; 7 positions match TRBD2. Germline V lookup: CDR1 SGDLS, CDR2 YYNGEE. The trim removed 0 bases at V and 5 bases at J, leaving 7 bases unmatched. The CDR3 runs 15 residues.

The chain has TRBV7-2 and TRBJ2-7; possibly TRBD1 for D (5 bases). The V end lost 0 bases, the J end lost 3 bases, and 9 bases lay between the germline ends. The germline gives CDR1 SGHTA, CDR2 FQGNSA. The CDR3 is 14 amino acids. This chain's CDR3 is CASSLASGNYEQYF. The CDR3, as DNA: TGTGCCAGCAGCTTAGCGTCAGGGAACTACGAGCAGTACTTC.

The chain employs TRBV5-5 and TRBJ2-7, with D uncertain. Trimming removed 5 bases at V and 6 bases at J, with 18 bases between. The CDR3 sequence is 14 residues long. In germline, CDR1 is SGHKS, CDR2 YYEKEE (reference sequence). CDR3 loop: CASSKSQPAFEQYF. The CDR3 DNA is TGTGCCAGCAGTAAGTCACAGCCCGCATTCGAGCAGTACTTC.

The rearrangement joins TRBV5-4 to TRBJ2-5, with D possibly being TRBD2 (7 bases). The germline CDR1 and CDR2 sequences are SGHNT and YYREEE (reference sequence). V gave up 1 base and J gave up 5 bases, with 15 bases separating them. The length of the CDR3 is 15 residues. The CDR3 DNA follows: TGTGCCAGCAGCTTGAATGCGGGGGCAGGGGAGACCCAGTACTTC. Protein product: CASSLNAGAGETQYF.

The chain is built from TRBV5-1 and TRBJ2-1; D not certain. V was cut by 0 bases and J by 0 bases, with 7 bases left in between. Germline V gene sequence: CDR1 SGHRS, CDR2 YFSETQ. This CDR3 has 15 amino acids. CDR3 nucleotide sequence: TGCGCCAGCAGCTTGGAAGCGAGCTCCTACAATGAGCAGTTCTTC. It specifies CASSLEASSYNEQFF.

This chain links TRBV7-9 with TRBJ2-5, with D possibly being TRBD1 (6 bases). This CDR3 spans 14 amino acids. Deletions cut 5 bases from V and 2 bases from J, with 12 bases between. CDR1 SEHNR and CDR2 FQNEAQ come from the germline V gene (reference sequence). The CDR3, as DNA: TGTGCCAGCAGCCCGAGGACAGAACAAGAGACCCAGTACTTC. This translates into CASSPRTEQETQYF. Together with reference TRBV7-9 and TRBJ2-5, the CDR3 gives the full variable domain: DTGVSQNPRHKITKRGQNVTFRCDPISEHNRLYWYRQTLGQGPEFLTYFQNEAQLEKSRLLSDRFSAERPKGSFSTLEIQRTEQGDSAMYLCASSPRTEQETQYFGPGTRLLVL.

The chain joins TRBV18 to TRBJ1-5, with a possible D match to TRBD1 (5 bases). The V gene's germline CDR1 is KGHSH and CDR2 LQKENI. The V gene lost 7 bases and the J gene lost 1 base, with 8 bases spanning the gap. The CDR3 is 13 residues long. The CDR3 loop is CASCGDSNQPQHF. The DNA for the CDR3 is TGTGCCAGCTGCGGGGACAGCAATCAGCCCCAGCATTTT.

In its sample, this clone was seen once. The junction does not match germline at one end; this may be a read error. The CDR3 DNA sequence: TGTTCCAGCAGCTTGACGGGACAGGGGCCTTCCTACGAGCAGTACTTC. Translation gives CSSSLTGQGPSYEQYF. The chain carries TRBV7-9 and TRBJ2-7, with 10 nucleotides matching TRBD1. This CDR3 has 16 residues. Germline-derived CDR1 and CDR2 are SEHNR and FQNEAQ (reference sequence).

This clone was picked up a small number of times. The chain employs TRBV6-5 and TRBJ1-5; 7 positions agree with TRBD1. Trimming removed 6 bases from V and 0 bases from J; junction bases left unmatched: 5. CDR1 is MNHEY, CDR2 SVGAGI, per germline. The CDR3 is made up of 15 amino acids. For the CDR3, the DNA is TGTGCCAGCAGAGGGGGCTTGAATAGCAATCAGCCCCAGCATTTT. Encoded protein: CASRGGLNSNQPQHF.

This clone is a singleton in its sample. This sequence joins TRBV9 and TRBJ2-5; TRBD2 aligns across 13 bases. This CDR3 has 21 amino acids. Germline lookup yields CDR1 SGDLS and CDR2 YYNGEE. After removal of 0 bases from V and 2 bases from J, the junction contained 16 bases not matched to a gene. This CDR3 is CASSVARTSGSFPTPQETQYF. The CDR3 region has the DNA TGTGCCAGCAGCGTAGCTAGGACTAGCGGGAGTTTCCCCACTCCTCAAGAGACCCAGTACTTC.

J is TRBJ1-2 and V is TRBV6-6, with D perhaps TRBD1 (6 bases). The CDR3 is 13 residues long. V was trimmed by 0 bases and J by 5 bases, leaving 7 bases between them. Germline V lookup: CDR1 MNHNY, CDR2 SVGAGI (reference sequence). CDR3 nucleotide sequence: TGTGCCAGCAGTTACTCGGACAGTTATGGCTACACCTTC. This translates into CASSYSDSYGYTF.

There are a few counts of this clone. This chain links TRBV9 with TRBJ2-5; tentative D call: TRBD2 (6 bases). This CDR3 region has 15 residues. Germline loops: CDR1 SGDLS, CDR2 YYNGEE. The germline V and J ends were trimmed by 1 base and 5 bases, with 15 bases remaining between them. CDR3 in DNA: TGTGCCAGCAGCGTAACGGAGGGAGGATGGGAGACCCAGTACTTC. Its protein product is CASSVTEGGWETQYF.

This chain connects TRBV6-1 to TRBJ1-1; TRBD1 might be the D (6 bases). Germline CDR1 reads MNHNS; CDR2 reads SASEGT. Trimming took off 2 bases at V and 4 bases at J, with 17 bases between the two ends. The CDR3 runs to 16 residues. The chain's CDR3 is CASSESGGPLATEAFF. In DNA form, the CDR3 reads TGTGCCAGCAGTGAATCCGGGGGGCCCCTGGCCACTGAAGCTTTCTTT.

This sequence joins TRBV7-2 and TRBJ1-2; D is unclear. The CDR3 consists of 14 residues. The germline V gene encodes CDR1 SGHTA and CDR2 FQGNSA. V dropped 2 bases and J dropped 8 bases, with 15 bases sitting between them. CDR3 sequence reads: CASSLRGPTGGYTF. CDR3 sequence (DNA): TGTGCCAGCAGCTTACGAGGTCCCACCGGCGGCTACACCTTC.

The genes are TRBV30 and TRBJ1-5; no definite D call. CDR3 size: 14 residues. The germline V and J ends were trimmed by 2 bases and 6 bases, with 14 bases remaining between them. Per the germline V gene, CDR1 is GTSNPN and CDR2 is SVGIG (reference sequence). CDR3 sequence: CAWSSGRGGQPQHF. The CDR3, as DNA: TGTGCCTGGAGTTCAGGTCGGGGTGGTCAGCCCCAGCATTTT.

In the case of this clone: The junction does not match germline at one end; this may be a read error. The CDR3 protein is CASSLAAAGDWISNQPQHF. The CDR3 region has the DNA TGTGCTAGCAGCTTAGCCGCGGCAGGGGATTGGATTAGCAATCAGCCCCAGCATTTT. V and J are TRBV7-7 and TRBJ1-5; D might be TRBD1 (6 bases). CDR1 and CDR2 from the germline V gene are SSHAT and FNYEAQ (reference sequence). This CDR3 comprises 19 residues.

This clone was counted a single time. The chain links TRBV5-4 to TRBJ1-4, with a weak D call TRBD1 (6 bases). The V gene lost 4 bases and the J gene lost 8 bases, with 18 bases spanning the gap. The CDR3 consists of 15 residues. The germline V gene encodes CDR1 SGHNT and CDR2 YYREEE (reference sequence). CDR3 nucleotide sequence: TGTGCCAGCAGCCCAAAAGGGGGGGCTAGAGAAAAACTGTTTTTT. Amino acids: CASSPKGGAREKLFF.